The rows below give T cell receptor beta chains drawn from one sample of a study of OX40 agonist ivuxolimab in advanced cancers. Profiled with immunoSEQ multiplex PCR; TCRdb holds only in-frame clones, not every one. Of 35,000 to 50,000 clones in the sample, 82% are singletons; the top ten hold roughly 20%. The material sequenced was CD4+ or CD8+ T cells sorted from blood, taken in a trial of the OX40 agonist ivuxolimab. These receptors came from an adult with an advanced solid tumor such as melanoma, head and neck, liver or kidney cancer. Both conserved end residues are part of each CDR3. A D gene is named only where the DNA matches it firmly. The size field is filled for only some rows; it gives once, few, many or a size class.

v_call: TRBV12-5
j_call: TRBJ2-5
clone_size: NA
d_call: NA
cdr3_aa: CASGLLGETQYF
cdr3_nt: TGTGCTAGTGGTTTGCTTGGGGAGACCCAGTACTTC

v_call: TRBV5-6
j_call: TRBJ2-5
clone_size: NA
d_call: NA
cdr3_aa: CASSGSAGIKTQYF
cdr3_nt: TGTGCCAGCAGCGGGTCGGCAGGGATTAAGACCCAGTACTTC

v_call: TRBV5-8
j_call: TRBJ1-4
clone_size: NA
d_call: TRBD1
cdr3_aa: CASSLEGAKNEKLFF
cdr3_nt: TGTGCCAGCAGCTTGGAGGGGGCTAAGAATGAAAAACTGTTTTTT

v_call: TRBV7-9
j_call: TRBJ1-2
clone_size: NA
d_call: NA
cdr3_aa: CASSLGYGGDGYTF
cdr3_nt: TGTGCCAGCAGCTTAGGATACGGGGGCGATGGCTACACCTTC

v_call: TRBV11-2
j_call: TRBJ1-1
clone_size: NA
d_call: TRBD1
cdr3_aa: CASSSTSGGTEAFF
cdr3_nt: TGTGCCAGCAGCTCCACCTCAGGGGGCACTGAAGCTTTCTTT

v_call: TRBV7-6
j_call: TRBJ2-1
clone_size: NA
d_call: TRBD2
cdr3_aa: CASSLFARTSGSAMGHNEQFF
cdr3_nt: TGTGCCAGCAGCTTATTTGCGCGGACTAGCGGGAGCGCGATGGGACATAATGAGCAGTTCTTC

v_call: TRBV7-9
j_call: TRBJ1-4
clone_size: NA
d_call: NA
cdr3_aa: CASSLGTTNEKLFF
cdr3_nt: TGTGCCAGCAGCTTAGGGACAACTAATGAAAAACTGTTTTTT

v_call: TRBV5-4
j_call: TRBJ2-3
clone_size: NA
d_call: TRBD2
cdr3_aa: CASTGLAEETDTQYF
cdr3_nt: TGTGCCAGCACCGGACTAGCGGAAGAGACAGATACGCAGTATTTT

v_call: TRBV4-1
j_call: TRBJ1-5
clone_size: few
d_call: NA
cdr3_aa: CASSLLDSSNQPQHF
cdr3_nt: TGCGCCAGCAGTTTATTAGATTCTAGCAATCAGCCCCAGCATTTT

v_call: TRBV9
j_call: TRBJ2-7
clone_size: NA
d_call: TRBD2
cdr3_aa: CASSPIAGTALEQYF
cdr3_nt: TGTGCCAGCAGCCCGATAGCGGGGACGGCCCTCGAGCAGTACTTC

v_call: TRBV5-1
j_call: TRBJ2-1
clone_size: NA
d_call: TRBD2
cdr3_aa: CASSRIAGGPGEQFF
cdr3_nt: TGCGCCAGCAGCCGAATAGCGGGAGGGCCTGGTGAGCAGTTCTTC

v_call: TRBV7-6
j_call: TRBJ1-1
clone_size: once
d_call: NA
cdr3_aa: CASSLESGDTEAFF
cdr3_nt: TGTGCCAGCAGCTTAGAATCGGGGGACACTGAAGCTTTCTTT

v_call: TRBV7-6
j_call: TRBJ2-7
clone_size: NA
d_call: TRBD2
cdr3_aa: CASSLASLAGVYEQYF
cdr3_nt: TGTGCCAGCAGCTTAGCCTCTTTAGCGGGAGTCTACGAGCAGTACTTC

v_call: TRBV19
j_call: TRBJ2-3
clone_size: NA
d_call: TRBD1
cdr3_aa: CASSLGTGTDTQYF
cdr3_nt: TGTGCCAGTAGCCTGGGGACAGGGACGGATACGCAGTATTTT

v_call: TRBV6-5
j_call: TRBJ1-2
clone_size: few
d_call: TRBD1
cdr3_aa: CASRSTGGSGYGYTF
cdr3_nt: TGTGCCAGCAGATCTACAGGGGGCTCTGGCTATGGCTACACCTTC

v_call: TRBV11-2
j_call: TRBJ1-1
clone_size: NA
d_call: TRBD1
cdr3_aa: CASSRGTAGGEAFF
cdr3_nt: TGTGCCAGCAGCCGCGGGACAGCCGGGGGCGAAGCTTTCTTT

v_call: TRBV12-5
j_call: TRBJ2-5
clone_size: NA
d_call: NA
cdr3_aa: CASGQQIRGKETQYF
cdr3_nt: TGTGCTAGTGGCCAACAAATCAGGGGTAAAGAGACCCAGTACTTC

v_call: TRBV7-2
j_call: TRBJ1-2
clone_size: NA
d_call: NA
cdr3_aa: CASSFARGAVDGYTF
cdr3_nt: TGTGCCAGCAGCTTTGCTCGGGGGGCTGTCGATGGCTACACCTTC

v_call: TRBV27
j_call: TRBJ2-7
clone_size: few
d_call: TRBD1
cdr3_aa: CASSLSIGDSYEQYF
cdr3_nt: TGTGCCAGCAGTTTATCGATCGGGGACAGTTACGAGCAGTACTTC

v_call: TRBV23-1
j_call: TRBJ1-6
clone_size: NA
d_call: TRBD1
cdr3_aa: CASSQSVKDRVDSPLHF
cdr3_nt: TGCGCCAGCAGTCAATCAGTCAAGGACAGGGTTGATTCACCCCTCCACTTT

v_call: TRBV4-2
j_call: TRBJ2-5
clone_size: NA
d_call: NA
cdr3_aa: CATSPGSRGDETQYF
cdr3_nt: TGTGCCACGTCACCAGGGTCGAGGGGGGACGAGACCCAGTACTTC

v_call: TRBV28
j_call: TRBJ1-2
clone_size: once
d_call: TRBD1
cdr3_aa: CASSTDRVPSLYGYTF
cdr3_nt: TGTGCCAGCAGCACAGACAGGGTACCCTCCCTCTATGGCTACACCTTC

v_call: TRBV29-1
j_call: TRBJ1-2
clone_size: NA
d_call: NA
cdr3_aa: CSVGGVNYGYTF
cdr3_nt: TGCAGCGTTGGTGGGGTCAACTATGGCTACACCTTC

v_call: TRBV7-2
j_call: TRBJ2-5
clone_size: NA
d_call: TRBD2
cdr3_aa: CASSLVSGRVETQYF
cdr3_nt: TGTGCCAGCAGCTTAGTTAGCGGGAGGGTAGAGACCCAGTACTTC

v_call: TRBV27
j_call: TRBJ2-7
clone_size: NA
d_call: NA
cdr3_aa: CASSRLEGGNEQYF
cdr3_nt: TGTGCCAGCAGCCGCCTTGAGGGGGGAAACGAGCAGTACTTC

v_call: TRBV5-1
j_call: TRBJ1-1
clone_size: once
d_call: NA
cdr3_aa: CASSPDGSQGTEAFF
cdr3_nt: TGCGCCAGCAGCCCGGACGGGTCCCAGGGCACTGAAGCTTTCTTT

v_call: TRBV5-1
j_call: TRBJ2-1
clone_size: NA
d_call: NA
cdr3_aa: CASSLGANEQFF
cdr3_nt: TGCGCCAGCAGCTTGGGGGCAAATGAGCAGTTCTTC

v_call: TRBV4-1
j_call: TRBJ1-2
clone_size: NA
d_call: NA
cdr3_aa: CASSQESWASGGYTF
cdr3_nt: TGCGCCAGCAGCCAAGAAAGTTGGGCTTCGGGCGGCTACACCTTC

v_call: TRBV6-6
j_call: TRBJ1-2
clone_size: NA
d_call: NA
cdr3_aa: CASSYSSELDGYTF
cdr3_nt: TGTGCCAGCAGTTACTCTTCAGAATTGGACGGCTACACCTTC

v_call: TRBV14
j_call: TRBJ2-7
clone_size: NA
d_call: NA
cdr3_aa: CASSQVYEQYF
cdr3_nt: TGTGCCAGCAGCCAAGTCTACGAGCAGTACTTC

v_call: TRBV5-1
j_call: TRBJ1-1
clone_size: NA
d_call: NA
cdr3_aa: CASSLTGPASTEAFF
cdr3_nt: TGCGCCAGCAGCCTTACAGGGCCGGCCAGCACTGAAGCTTTCTTT

v_call: TRBV28
j_call: TRBJ2-7
clone_size: NA
d_call: TRBD2
cdr3_aa: CASSFTLAQLAYEQYF
cdr3_nt: TGTGCCAGCAGTTTCACACTAGCGCAACTAGCCTACGAGCAGTACTTC

v_call: TRBV4-1
j_call: TRBJ2-1
clone_size: once
d_call: NA
cdr3_aa: CASSQGVGSYNEQFF
cdr3_nt: TGCGCCAGCAGCCAAGGGGTGGGCTCCTACAATGAGCAGTTCTTC

v_call: TRBV14
j_call: TRBJ2-7
clone_size: NA
d_call: NA
cdr3_aa: CASSRAGGSYEQYF
cdr3_nt: TGTGCCAGCAGCCGAGCAGGGGGGAGCTACGAGCAGTACTTC

v_call: TRBV4-2
j_call: TRBJ2-5
clone_size: NA
d_call: NA
cdr3_aa: CASSQAGYGNQETQYF
cdr3_nt: TGTGCCAGCAGCCAAGCAGGTTACGGGAACCAAGAGACCCAGTACTTC

v_call: TRBV25-1
j_call: TRBJ2-7
clone_size: NA
d_call: NA
cdr3_aa: CASSPQRTGLGEQYF
cdr3_nt: TGTGCCAGCAGTCCCCAGAGGACCGGGCTGGGGGAGCAGTACTTC

v_call: TRBV20-1
j_call: TRBJ2-2
clone_size: NA
d_call: NA
cdr3_aa: CSASRGELFF
cdr3_nt: TGCAGTGCTAGTCGCGGGGAGCTGTTTTTT

v_call: TRBV19
j_call: TRBJ2-2
clone_size: NA
d_call: NA
cdr3_aa: CASSFAQGTGELFF
cdr3_nt: TGTGCCAGTAGTTTCGCTCAAGGAACCGGGGAGCTGTTTTTT

v_call: TRBV9
j_call: TRBJ1-1
clone_size: NA
d_call: NA
cdr3_aa: CASSVVQVGTEAFF
cdr3_nt: TGTGCCAGCAGCGTAGTACAGGTGGGCACTGAAGCTTTCTTT

v_call: TRBV2
j_call: TRBJ2-3
clone_size: NA
d_call: NA
cdr3_aa: CASKSWLAGSTDTQYF
cdr3_nt: TGTGCCAGCAAGTCGTGGCTAGCTGGAAGCACAGATACGCAGTATTTT

v_call: TRBV6-5
j_call: TRBJ1-1
clone_size: NA
d_call: TRBD1
cdr3_aa: CASRGGFGTGSEAFF
cdr3_nt: TGTGCCAGCCGTGGTGGGTTCGGGACAGGGTCTGAAGCTTTCTTT

v_call: TRBV18
j_call: TRBJ2-2
clone_size: NA
d_call: NA
cdr3_aa: CASSPGTGANTGELFF
cdr3_nt: TGTGCCAGCTCACCAGGGACGGGGGCTAACACCGGGGAGCTGTTTTTT